The 18 T cell receptor beta chains below were found in one sample sequenced in a study of blood T cell repertoires in COVID-19. TCRdb keeps only in-frame clones here, not all; method: immunoSEQ multiplex PCR. The sample holds about 70,000 clones, 80% to 90% seen once. The sequencing input was peripheral blood. The receptors come from a human donor in a cohort sampled during active COVID-19.

The gene calls are TRBV7-2 and TRBJ2-7; D ambiguous. Per germline, CDR1 SGHTA and CDR2 FQGNSA. There are 13 residues in the CDR3. The V gene lost 5 bases and the J gene lost 7 bases, with 15 bases spanning the gap. CDR3 amino acids: CASSGSLNWEQYF. The CDR3 DNA reads TGTGCCAGCAGCGGTAGCCTCAACTGGGAGCAGTACTTC.

The chain couples TRBV24-1 to TRBJ2-1; D is unclear. Trimming stripped 5 bases from V and 4 bases from J, with 8 bases between. The CDR3 runs to 13 residues. Germline CDR1 reads KGHDR; CDR2 reads SFDVKD. The CDR3 loop is CATSGAGYNEQFF. The CDR3 DNA reads TGTGCCACCAGTGGGGCAGGTTACAATGAGCAGTTCTTC.

V is TRBV5-1 and J is TRBJ2-4; 10 bases are shared with TRBD1. After removal of 4 bases from V and 4 bases from J, the junction contained 11 bases not matched to a gene. The CDR3 sequence is 17 residues long. Germline CDR1 and CDR2: SGHRS and YFSETQ. The CDR3 sequence: CASSLVGQGGPKNIQYF. CDR3 nucleotide sequence: TGCGCCAGCAGCCTTGTTGGACAGGGGGGACCGAAAAACATTCAGTACTTC. Together with reference TRBV5-1 and TRBJ2-4, the CDR3 gives the full variable domain: KAGVTQTPRYLIKTRGQQVTLSCSPISGHRSVSWYQQTPGQGLQFLFEYFSETQRNKGNFPGRFSGRQFSNSRSEMNVSTLELGDSALYLCASSLVGQGGPKNIQYFGAGTRLSVL.

This rearrangement joins TRBV19 to TRBJ1-5; no clear D. The V end lost 5 bases, the J end lost 0 bases, and 17 bases lay between the germline ends. Germline V CDR1 and CDR2: LNHDA, SQIVND (reference sequence). The CDR3 is 17 amino acids. CDR3 bases: TGTGCCAGTAGTCCTTTCGCAGGCCGATATAGCAATCAGCCCCAGCATTTT. This translates into CASSPFAGRYSNQPQHF. The full variable domain, completed using reference TRBV19 and TRBJ1-5, is DGGITQSPKYLFRKEGQNVTLSCEQNLNHDAMYWYRQDPGQGLRLIYYSQIVNDFQKGDIAEGYSVSREKKESFPLTVTSAQKNPTAFYLCASSPFAGRYSNQPQHFGDGTRLSIL.

This clone came up once. The chain joins TRBV11-2 to TRBJ2-7, with D possibly being TRBD2 (5 bases). The V gene lost 7 bases and the J gene lost 1 base, with 20 bases spanning the gap. The CDR3 has 16 residues. Germline loops: CDR1 SGHAT, CDR2 FQNNGV. The chain's CDR3 is CASIREGFGGSYEQYF. CDR3 DNA: TGTGCCAGCATCCGAGAAGGTTTTGGAGGTTCCTACGAGCAGTACTTC.

The chain combines TRBV29-1 with TRBJ2-1, with D possibly TRBD1 on 5 matching bases. The ends were cut back, 4 bases at V and 9 bases at J, with 10 bases in the middle. Germline assignment: CDR1 SQVTM and CDR2 ANQGSEA. This CDR3 has 11 amino acids. In DNA, the CDR3 is TGCAGCGTTGGGGCAGGGTTTGAGCAGTTCTTC. Protein: CSVGAGFEQFF.

The gene calls are TRBV5-5 and TRBJ1-1; tentative D call: TRBD1 (5 bases). Germline-derived CDR1 and CDR2 are SGHKS and YYEKEE (reference sequence). This CDR3 is built from 16 residues. V lost 0 bases to trimming and J lost 7 bases, with 19 bases between them. The CDR3: CASSLVPVGLGVEAFF. For the CDR3, the DNA is TGTGCCAGCAGCTTGGTCCCAGTTGGATTAGGGGTTGAAGCTTTCTTT.

The chain is built from TRBV2 and TRBJ2-5, with 7 nucleotides matching TRBD2. V was pared by 4 bases and J by 6 bases, with 11 bases of the junction left unmatched. The CDR3 consists of 15 residues. Germline V gene lookup returns CDR1 SNHLY and CDR2 FYNNEI. CDR3 DNA: TGTGCCAGCAGTGGAGGACTAGGGTCGGGACAGACCCAGTACTTC. It is translated as CASSGGLGSGQTQYF.

CDR3 loop: CASGGITEAFF. In DNA form, the CDR3 reads TGTGCCAGTGGGGGCATCACTGAAGCTTTCTTT. The rearrangement uses TRBV19 and TRBJ1-1; D perhaps matches TRBD1 (6 bases). This CDR3 is 11 amino acids long. The V gene lost 8 bases and the J gene lost 4 bases, with 8 bases spanning the gap. Germline V gene data show CDR1 as LNHDA and CDR2 as SQIVND (reference sequence).

The chain joins TRBV20-1 to TRBJ1-6, with D possibly being TRBD1 (6 bases). The germline CDR1 and CDR2 sequences are DFQATT and SNEGSKA (reference sequence). CDR3 length: 11 residues. The germline V and J ends were trimmed by 0 bases and 16 bases, with 10 bases remaining between them. CDR3 amino acids: CSARESGVLHF. CDR3 in DNA: TGCAGTGCTAGAGAATCAGGGGTTCTCCACTTT.

V usage is TRBV10-3 and J usage is TRBJ2-3, with TRBD1 matching over 10 bases. V lost 7 bases and J lost 2; bases outside the gene matches: 6. Germline V gene lookup returns CDR1 ENHRY and CDR2 SYGVKD. The length of the CDR3 is 15 residues. For the CDR3, the DNA is TGTGCCATCAACGAGGGGACAGGGGTCACAGATACGCAGTATTTT. Protein sequence: CAINEGTGVTDTQYF.

The chain recombines TRBV6-6 with TRBJ1-1, with 8 bases that match TRBD1. The CDR3 spans 15 residues. Looked up from germline, CDR1 is MNHNY and CDR2 is SVGAGI (reference sequence). V was pared by 7 bases and J by 4 bases, with 11 bases of the junction left unmatched. The CDR3 loop is CASMWQAGTGTEAFF. CDR3 nucleotides: TGTGCCAGCATGTGGCAGGCTGGGACAGGCACTGAAGCTTTCTTT.

This clone was observed a single time. The rearrangement uses TRBV27 and TRBJ2-1; 8 nucleotides line up with TRBD2. Germline V gene sequence: CDR1 MNHEY, CDR2 SMNVEV (reference sequence). The ends lost 5 bases at V and 8 bases at J; junction bases unmatched: 8. CDR3 size: 14 residues. The CDR3 DNA reads as TGTGCCAGCAGTAGCGGGAGCGCACGGGATGAGCAGTTCTTC. This encodes CASSSGSARDEQFF.

V and J are TRBV10-3 and TRBJ1-2; 10 nucleotides line up with TRBD1. V shed 1 base, J shed 6 bases, and the junction held 2 bases outside the gene matches. The CDR3 loop spans 14 amino acids. Germline V gene sequence: CDR1 ENHRY, CDR2 SYGVKD. CDR3 nucleotide sequence: TGTGCCATCAGTGAGTGGACAGGGGGTGATGGCTACACCTTC. Encoded protein: CAISEWTGGDGYTF.

Details on this clone: Within the sample, other DNA sequences also encode this same CDR3. V usage is TRBV11-2 and J usage is TRBJ2-1, with D perhaps matching TRBD2 (6 bases). Between the trimmed V and J ends, which lost 0 bases and 4 bases, there was a span of 13 bases. Germline V gene data show CDR1 as SGHAT and CDR2 as FQNNGV. This CDR3 has 16 amino acids. The CDR3 reads CASSLEGGVGYNEQFF. For the CDR3, the DNA is TGTGCCAGCAGCTTAGAGGGCGGGGTGGGTTACAATGAGCAGTTCTTC.

This clone was picked up a small number of times. The chain couples TRBV4-2 to TRBJ2-7; 11 nucleotides align to TRBD2. Trimming at V came to 0 bases and at J to 8 bases, leaving 9 bases not matched to a gene. The germline V gene encodes CDR1 LGHNA and CDR2 YNFKEQ. The CDR3 length is 16 residues. CDR3 DNA: TGTGCCAGCAGCCAAGATATACTAGCGGGAGACCGGCAGCAGTACTTC. It specifies CASSQDILAGDRQQYF.

This CDR3 is CASSLEAEGNEQFF. CDR3 DNA sequence: TGTGCCAGCAGCTTAGAGGCAGAGGGCAATGAGCAGTTCTTC. V usage is TRBV7-9 and J usage is TRBJ2-1; D possibly corresponds to TRBD2 (5 bases). Germline lookup yields CDR1 SEHNR and CDR2 FQNEAQ (reference sequence). This CDR3 spans 14 amino acids. V lost 1 base to trimming and J lost 6 bases, with 10 bases between them.

The rearrangement uses TRBV7-9 and TRBJ1-2; 9 nucleotides agree with TRBD1. The ends lost 6 bases at V and 4 bases at J; junction bases unmatched: 12. CDR3 length equals 16 residues. The germline gives CDR1 SEHNR, CDR2 FQNEAQ (reference sequence). CDR3 loop: CASRSNYRGRSYGYTF. CDR3 DNA sequence: TGTGCCAGCAGGAGTAATTACAGGGGGCGATCCTATGGCTACACCTTC.